Listed below are T cell receptor beta chains from one sample, sequenced in a study of blood T cell repertoires in COVID-19. Here immunoSEQ multiplex PCR was the method, and the copy in TCRdb shows in-frame clones only, minus some. The data hold roughly 23,000 clones, with more than 85% observed a single time. Sequencing input: peripheral blood. These receptors all come from a woman in her 70s with active COVID-19. The CDR3 runs from the conserved cysteine through the conserved F or W. A D gene is named only where the DNA matches it firmly. Clone size is given for some rows only: seen once, a few or many times, or a class if the clone is expanded.

size	V	J	D	CDR3	DNA
NA	TRBV27	TRBJ2-1	NA	CASSLSILSSYNEQFF	TGTGCCAGCAGTTTATCGATACTGAGCTCCTACAATGAGCAGTTCTTC
NA	TRBV6-5	TRBJ2-3	TRBD1	CASSYSRGQRDTQYF	TGTGCCAGCAGTTACTCCAGGGGGCAGAGAGATACGCAGTATTTT
once	TRBV27	TRBJ2-4	NA	CASSPSRTFNIQYF	TGTGCCAGCAGTCCAAGTCGGACTTTTAACATTCAGTACTTC
NA	TRBV3-1/TRBV3-2	TRBJ2-5	NA	CASSQNLRAEETQYF	TGTGCCAGCAGCCAAAATCTGCGGGCCGAAGAGACCCAGTACTTC
once	TRBV28	TRBJ1-5	TRBD1	CASSRAGTGGGNQPQHF	TGTGCCAGCAGTCGGGCGGGGACAGGGGGCGGCAATCAGCCCCAGCATTTT
NA	TRBV28	TRBJ1-5	NA	CATVQGQRRPQHF	TGTGCGACCGTTCAGGGCCAGCGACGGCCCCAGCATTTT
NA	TRBV19	TRBJ1-2	TRBD1	CASSDTGVRGYTF	TGTGCCAGTAGTGATACAGGGGTTCGTGGCTACACCTTC
NA	TRBV7-3	TRBJ2-1	NA	CASSLRAYNEQFF	TGTGCCAGCAGCCTCCGGGCCTACAATGAGCAGTTCTTC
NA	TRBV10-1	TRBJ2-1	TRBD1	CASSPDRGSVPSSYNEQFF	TGCGCCAGCAGCCCTGACAGGGGGTCCGTCCCAAGCTCCTACAATGAGCAGTTCTTC
NA	TRBV6-5	TRBJ2-2	NA	CASSYSTQNTGELFF	TGTGCCAGCAGTTACTCGACTCAGAACACCGGGGAGCTGTTTTTT
NA	TRBV5-1	TRBJ2-7	TRBD2	CASSLFLRGTSGPSSEQYF	TGCGCCAGCAGCTTGTTTCTTAGAGGGACTAGCGGGCCTAGTAGCGAGCAGTACTTC
NA	TRBV27	TRBJ1-1	TRBD1	CASSSHGQGPRPTEAFF	TGTGCCAGCAGTTCACACGGACAGGGGCCACGTCCCACTGAAGCTTTCTTT
NA	TRBV19	TRBJ1-3	NA	CASSIDVENGNTIYF	TGTGCCAGTAGTATCGACGTGGAGAATGGAAACACCATATATTTT
NA	TRBV7-9	TRBJ1-1	NA	CASGIGPNTEAFF	TGTGCCAGCGGCATAGGGCCCAACACTGAAGCTTTCTTT
NA	TRBV5-1	TRBJ1-2	TRBD1	CASSLMTGGGYGYTF	TGCGCCAGCAGCCTTATGACAGGGGGAGGCTATGGCTACACCTTC
once	TRBV29-1	TRBJ2-2	NA	CSGRGGGRYTGELFF	TGCAGCGGTAGGGGCGGTGGGCGATACACCGGGGAGCTGTTTTTT
once	TRBV28	TRBJ2-3	NA	CASSLEQGTDTQYF	TGTGCCAGCAGTTTAGAGCAGGGCACAGATACGCAGTATTTT
few	TRBV7-9	TRBJ1-5	NA	CASSFGERPQHF	TGTGCCAGCAGCTTTGGAGAGAGGCCCCAGCATTTT
NA	TRBV6-2/TRBV6-3	TRBJ2-7	TRBD2	CASSYGTSGATYEQYF	TGTGCCAGCAGTTACGGGACTAGCGGAGCTACCTACGAGCAGTACTTC
NA	TRBV2	TRBJ2-2	NA	CASSVTRVPNTGELFF	TGTGCCAGCAGTGTCACCAGGGTTCCGAACACCGGGGAGCTGTTTTTT
NA	TRBV12-3/TRBV12-4	TRBJ1-3	NA	CASSSGGNTIYF	TGTGCCAGCAGCTCAGGGGGAAACACCATATATTTT
NA	TRBV7-9	TRBJ1-5	NA	CASSFGGNQPQHF	TGTGCCAGCAGCTTCGGGGGCAATCAGCCCCAGCATTTT
NA	TRBV19	TRBJ2-7	TRBD1	CASMPDRVPYEQYF	TGTGCCAGTATGCCCGACAGGGTCCCCTACGAGCAGTACTTC
NA	TRBV7-2	TRBJ2-4	NA	CASSLDPGGQNIQYF	TGTGCCAGCAGCTTAGACCCGGGGGGCCAAAACATTCAGTACTTC
NA	TRBV6-5	TRBJ1-2	TRBD1	CASSYLDRGSGYGYTF	TGTGCCAGCAGTTACCTCGACAGGGGGTCCGGCTATGGCTACACCTTC
NA	TRBV6-5	TRBJ1-5	TRBD1	CASSRRQGSQPQHF	TGTGCCAGCAGCCGCCGACAGGGCAGTCAGCCCCAGCATTTT
NA	TRBV28	TRBJ1-2	NA	CASSYRANYGYTF	TGTGCCAGCAGTTACAGGGCGAACTATGGCTACACCTTC
NA	TRBV13	TRBJ2-3	NA	CASSQGYSGVYTDTQYF	TGTGCCAGCAGTCAAGGTTATTCAGGGGTCTACACAGATACGCAGTATTTT
NA	TRBV15	TRBJ2-1	TRBD1	CATSSTFGTGGYYNEQFF	TGTGCCACCAGCAGCACCTTCGGGACAGGGGGTTACTACAATGAGCAGTTCTTC
NA	TRBV28	TRBJ2-1	TRBD2	CATSGRWYNEQFF	TGTGCCACAAGCGGGAGATGGTACAATGAGCAGTTCTTC
NA	TRBV7-8	TRBJ2-5	NA	CASSLGQGQETQYF	TGTGCCAGCAGCTTAGGGCAGGGCCAAGAGACCCAGTACTTC
NA	TRBV9	TRBJ1-2	TRBD1	CASSVGGQGAVNGYTF	TGTGCCAGCAGCGTTGGAGGACAGGGGGCGGTAAATGGCTACACCTTC
NA	TRBV2	TRBJ2-2	NA	CASSHGTLTTGELFF	TGTGCCAGCAGTCACGGGACTTTAACGACCGGGGAGCTGTTTTTT
once	TRBV28	TRBJ2-7	TRBD1	CASSPEQGPYEQYF	TGTGCCAGCAGTCCAGAACAGGGGCCCTACGAGCAGTACTTC
NA	TRBV24-1	TRBJ2-2	NA	CATSEQSTGELFF	TGTGCCACCAGTGAACAGAGCACCGGGGAGCTGTTTTTT
NA	TRBV6-5	TRBJ2-1	NA	CAILGGNEQFF	TGTGCCATCCTAGGGGGTAATGAGCAGTTCTTC
NA	TRBV29-1	TRBJ2-7	TRBD2	CSVKRLAGGAPYEQYF	TGCAGCGTTAAGCGACTAGCGGGGGGTGCTCCCTACGAGCAGTACTTC
NA	TRBV3-1/TRBV3-2	TRBJ2-7	NA	CASSQRQGSEQYF	TGTGCCAGCAGCCAAAGGCAGGGCTCCGAGCAGTACTTC
once	TRBV6-6	TRBJ2-7	NA	CASSYGGSGHLGEQYF	TGTGCCAGCAGTTACGGGGGGTCAGGACACCTCGGCGAGCAGTACTTC
NA	TRBV2	TRBJ1-1	NA	CASSSDAGGDTEAFF	TGTGCCAGCAGTTCGGACGCCGGCGGGGACACTGAAGCTTTCTTT
NA	TRBV10-3	TRBJ2-3	TRBD2	CAIKGLAESTDTQYF	TGTGCCATTAAGGGACTAGCGGAGAGCACAGATACGCAGTATTTT
NA	TRBV6-1	TRBJ1-1	NA	CASSEDRRSGAFF	TGTGCCAGCAGTGAAGACAGGCGCTCTGGGGCCTTCTTT
once	TRBV7-9	TRBJ2-1	TRBD2	CASSDHGLSGGRYNEQFF	TGTGCCAGCAGCGATCACGGCCTTAGCGGGGGGAGGTACAATGAGCAGTTCTTC
NA	TRBV29-1	TRBJ1-2	TRBD1	CSAQGTGGGYTF	TGCAGCGCGCAAGGGACAGGGGGTGGCTACACCTTC
NA	TRBV19	TRBJ1-5	NA	CASSVNRDNQPQHF	TGTGCCAGTAGCGTTAACAGGGACAATCAGCCCCAGCATTTT
NA	TRBV28	TRBJ1-3	NA	CASTEGGRGNTIYF	TGTGCCAGCACGGAGGGGGGGCGCGGAAACACCATATATTTT
NA	TRBV27	TRBJ2-7	TRBD1	CASSRQGAGEQYF	TGTGCCAGCAGTAGACAGGGTGCTGGAGAGCAGTACTTC
NA	TRBV11-2	TRBJ1-6	TRBD1	CASTIEGANDNSPLHF	TGTGCCAGCACAATCGAGGGGGCGAACGATAATTCACCCCTCCACTTT
NA	TRBV12-3/TRBV12-4	TRBJ2-3	NA	CASSSGGLTQYF	TGTGCCAGCAGCTCAGGAGGGCTTACGCAGTATTTT
once	TRBV6-6	TRBJ1-1	NA	CASSSQDWRDEAFF	TGTGCCAGCAGTTCTCAGGACTGGCGGGATGAAGCTTTCTTT
NA	TRBV5-4	TRBJ2-5	TRBD1	CASSGTGGGETQYF	TGTGCCAGCAGCGGGACAGGGGGCGGAGAGACCCAGTACTTC
NA	TRBV11-2	TRBJ2-7	TRBD2	CASSLTPGAGAYEQYF	TGTGCCAGCAGCTTAACTCCTGGAGCGGGGGCTTACGAGCAGTACTTC
NA	TRBV12-3/TRBV12-4	TRBJ2-1	NA	CASSFSGYNEQFF	TGTGCCAGCAGTTTCTCGGGTTACAATGAGCAGTTCTTC
NA	TRBV5-6	TRBJ2-3	NA	CASGRSRAQGDTQYF	TGTGCCAGCGGCCGATCCCGGGCTCAGGGGGATACGCAGTATTTT
NA	TRBV2	TRBJ2-1	NA	CASSATAGSSYNEQFF	TGTGCCAGCAGTGCGACCGCGGGGAGCTCCTACAATGAGCAGTTCTTC